The 24 T cell receptor beta chains below all came from one sample that was sequenced in a study of T cell responses to AZD1222 COVID-19 vaccine. The protocol was immunoSEQ multiplex PCR, while the TCRdb copy is restricted to in-frame clones and leaves out a portion. The sample yields some 62,000 clones, about 74% seen once. The input for sequencing was peripheral blood, taken on day 0 of AZD1222 vaccination. The receptors were sampled from an adult in good health.

This chain joins TRBV14 and TRBJ2-7; D is possibly TRBD1 (5 bases). The CDR3 length is 12 residues. Per the germline V gene, CDR1 is SGHDN and CDR2 is FVKESK. The germline V and J ends were trimmed by 1 base and 12 bases, with 13 bases remaining between them. The CDR3 sequence: CASSQGPTGRYF. CDR3 nucleotide sequence: TGTGCCAGCAGCCAAGGTCCCACAGGACGGTACTTC.

The chain is built from TRBV5-4 and TRBJ2-1, with TRBD2 identical over 15 bases. This CDR3 contains 17 residues. Germline V gene data show CDR1 as SGHNT and CDR2 as YYREEE (reference sequence). The ends lost 4 bases at V and 4 bases at J; junction bases unmatched: 6. In nucleotides, the CDR3 is TGTGCCAGCAGCCTGGGGACTAGCGGGGGGTTTTACAATGAGCAGTTCTTC. It specifies CASSLGTSGGFYNEQFF.

J is TRBJ2-7 and V is TRBV6-5; tentative D call: TRBD1 (8 bases). CDR3 length equals 15 residues. Germline V gene sequence: CDR1 MNHEY, CDR2 SVGAGI. Trimming took 6 bases from V and 1 from J, leaving 16 bases between them. CDR3 nucleotide sequence: TGTGCCAGCAGGCTAACAGGGGGGGAGTCCTACGAGCAGTACTTC. Translating gives CASRLTGGESYEQYF.

The V gene is TRBV5-6, the J gene TRBJ2-3, with 9 bases fitting TRBD2. Germline V gene lookup returns CDR1 SGHDT and CDR2 YYEEEE. V shed 0 bases and J 2 bases; nucleotides not matched to a gene: 7. This CDR3 comprises 17 residues. The CDR3 here is CASSLDLAGRVTDTQYF. Here the CDR3 DNA reads TGTGCCAGCAGCTTGGACCTAGCGGGGAGAGTCACAGATACGCAGTATTTT.

The CDR3 here is CASSSTGGELFF. The DNA for the CDR3 is TGTGCCAGCAGCTCGACAGGAGGGGAGCTGTTTTTT. V is TRBV9 and J is TRBJ2-2, with D possibly being TRBD1 (6 bases). Germline V CDR1 and CDR2: SGDLS, YYNGEE. Trimming shortened V by 4 bases and J by 8 bases, and 9 bases separated the two germline ends. The CDR3 length is 12 residues.

In DNA form, the CDR3 reads TGTGCCAGCAGCTTCGGGACTAGCGGGAGGGCAGATACGCAGTATTTT. Translation gives CASSFGTSGRADTQYF. This chain uses TRBV7-3 with TRBJ2-3; TRBD2 agrees at 16 bases. V lost 3 bases to trimming and J lost 4 bases; unmatched junction nucleotides: 1. This CDR3 is 16 amino acids long. From germline, CDR1 is SGHTA and CDR2 FQGTGA. The full variable domain, with the rest looked up from reference TRBV7-3 and TRBJ2-3, is GAGVSQTPSNKVTEKGKYVELRCDPISGHTALYWYRQSLGQGPEFLIYFQGTGAADDSGLPNDRFFAVRPEGSVSTLKIQRTERGDSAVYLCASSFGTSGRADTQYFGPGTRLTVL.

This sequence joins TRBV4-1 and TRBJ1-6; TRBD1 is a possible D gene (5 bases). V gave up 4 bases and J gave up 8 bases, with 15 bases separating them. The CDR3 covers 15 residues. Germline V CDR1 and CDR2: MGHRA, YSYEKL. CDR3 sequence reads: CASSLWFGADSPLHF. In DNA form, the CDR3 reads TGCGCCAGCAGCCTCTGGTTCGGGGCCGATTCACCCCTCCACTTT.

The V gene is TRBV7-2, the J gene TRBJ1-1; D is perhaps TRBD1 (6 bases). Germline lookup yields CDR1 SGHTA and CDR2 FQGNSA. The CDR3 has 13 amino acids. Trimming shortened V by 2 bases and J by 5 bases, and 9 bases separated the two germline ends. For the CDR3, the DNA is TGTGCCAGCAGCTTATACAGGGTGACTGAAGCTTTCTTT. It encodes CASSLYRVTEAFF.

The chain is built from TRBV6-6 and TRBJ2-7; D gene unclear. CDR3 length equals 13 residues. Germline lookup yields CDR1 MNHNY and CDR2 SVGAGI (reference sequence). With 2 bases removed from V and 5 bases from J, the gap between germline ends came to 10 bases. For the CDR3, the DNA is TGTGCCAGCAGTTACGAGTTCGTTGACGAGCAGTACTTC. It encodes CASSYEFVDEQYF.

The rearrangement joins TRBV25-1 to TRBJ2-2; a possible D gene is TRBD2 (6 bases). Germline V gene lookup returns CDR1 MGHDK and CDR2 SYGVNS. The CDR3 totals 14 residues. V gave up 4 bases and J gave up 7 bases, with 13 bases separating them. The chain's CDR3 is CASSVGGAGGELFF. The CDR3 DNA sequence: TGTGCCAGCAGTGTAGGAGGGGCCGGCGGGGAGCTGTTTTTT.

This clone was observed a single time. The chain combines TRBV4-2 with TRBJ1-5, with TRBD1 identical over 10 bases. The CDR3 has 18 residues. The germline V gene has CDR1 LGHNA and CDR2 YNFKEQ. V lost 0 bases, J lost 1 base, and 6 bases stayed unmatched. CDR3 in amino acids: CASSQDRRTGGSNQPQHF. DNA for the CDR3: TGTGCCAGCAGCCAAGATAGGAGGACAGGGGGAAGCAATCAGCCCCAGCATTTT.

V is TRBV28 and J is TRBJ1-4, with D perhaps matching TRBD1 (5 bases). This CDR3 comprises 13 residues. The V gene's germline CDR1 is MDHEN and CDR2 SYDVKM. Trimming stripped 10 bases from V and 3 bases from J, with 12 bases between. CDR3 sequence (DNA): TGTGCCACAACGGGAGGGGCTAATGAAAAACTGTTTTTT. It codes for CATTGGANEKLFF. The full variable domain, completed using reference TRBV28 and TRBJ1-4, is DVKVTQSSRYLVKRTGEKVFLECVQDMDHENMFWYRQDPGLGLRLIYFSYDVKMKEKGDIPEGYSVSREKKERFSLILESASTNQTSMYLCATTGGANEKLFFGSGTQLSVL.

The chain combines TRBV27 with TRBJ1-1; 7 bases line up with TRBD1. The CDR3 spans 15 residues. The germline CDR1 and CDR2 sequences are MNHEY and SMNVEV (reference sequence). V was pared by 5 bases and J by 1 base, with 7 bases of the junction left unmatched. CDR3 sequence: CASSADRVWNTEAFF. CDR3 sequence (DNA): TGTGCCAGCAGTGCCGACAGGGTTTGGAACACTGAAGCTTTCTTT.

This chain uses TRBV4-3 with TRBJ1-2, with TRBD1 as a possible D gene (5 bases). Germline CDR1 is LGHNA and CDR2 is YSLEER. The CDR3 loop spans 16 amino acids. V lost 4 bases and J 4 bases, leaving 19 bases between the germline ends. The CDR3 DNA sequence: TGCGCCAGCAGCCCCCTTCAGGGTGTCGTCACCTATGGCTACACCTTC. Its translation is CASSPLQGVVTYGYTF.

The chain carries TRBV28 and TRBJ1-5; 9 positions match TRBD1. The V gene's germline CDR1 is MDHEN and CDR2 SYDVKM. V lost 2 bases, J lost 0 bases, and 5 bases stayed unmatched. CDR3 length: 17 residues. The CDR3 nucleotides read TGTGCCAGCAGTTTAGTCACAGGGGGCCATAGCAATCAGCCCCAGCATTTT. Its protein is CASSLVTGGHSNQPQHF.

The chain carries TRBV15 and TRBJ1-2, with D unclear. Looked up from germline, CDR1 is LNHNV and CDR2 is YYDKDF (reference sequence). Trimming stripped 0 bases from V and 4 bases from J, with 6 bases between. CDR3 length: 13 residues. CDR3 sequence: CATSRDSPYGYTF. Here the CDR3 DNA reads TGTGCCACCAGCAGAGACAGTCCCTATGGCTACACCTTC. The entire variable domain, with the rest obtained from reference TRBV15 and TRBJ1-2, is as follows: DAMVIQNPRYQVTQFGKPVTLSCSQTLNHNVMYWYQQKSSQAPKLLFHYYDKDFNNEADTPDNFQSRRPNTSFCFLDIRSPGLGDTAMYLCATSRDSPYGYTFGSGTRLTVV.

The chain employs TRBV5-1 and TRBJ2-7, with unresolved D. Germline CDR1 reads SGHRS; CDR2 reads YFSETQ. The CDR3 has 11 residues. The germline V and J ends were trimmed by 1 base and 6 bases, with 5 bases remaining between them. The CDR3 DNA follows: TGCGCCAGCAGCTTGAGTGTCGAGCAGTACTTC. Encoded protein: CASSLSVEQYF. Combining the CDR3 with reference TRBV5-1 and TRBJ2-7 gives the whole variable domain KAGVTQTPRYLIKTRGQQVTLSCSPISGHRSVSWYQQTPGQGLQFLFEYFSETQRNKGNFPGRFSGRQFSNSRSEMNVSTLELGDSALYLCASSLSVEQYFGPGTRLTVT.

The CDR3 sequence: CASSLGLGQGASNYGYTF. The CDR3 nucleotides are TGTGCCAGCAGCTTAGGTCTGGGACAGGGGGCCAGTAACTATGGCTACACCTTC. The chain joins TRBV11-2 to TRBJ1-2; 12 bases are shared with TRBD1. With V trimmed by 1 base and J by 1 base, 7 bases remained unmatched. The CDR3 spans 18 residues. CDR1 and CDR2 (germline): SGHAT, FQNNGV. The variable domain in full, completed from reference TRBV11-2 and TRBJ1-2, reads EAGVAQSPRYKIIEKRQSVAFWCNPISGHATLYWYQQILGQGPKLLIQFQNNGVVDDSQLPKDRFSAERLKGVDSTLKIQPAKLEDSAVYLCASSLGLGQGASNYGYTFGSGTRLTVV.

Comment on this clone: The same CDR3 can be traced to other DNA sequences in this sample. The CDR3 loop reads CASSSTGGGETQYF. The CDR3 DNA reads TGTGCCAGTAGTTCCACAGGGGGCGGCGAGACCCAGTACTTC. The rearrangement links TRBV19 to TRBJ2-5, with 9 bases that match TRBD1. CDR3 size: 14 residues. With 5 bases clipped from V and 5 bases from J, the junction kept 6 bases outside the gene matches. Germline CDR1 and CDR2: LNHDA and SQIVND (reference sequence).

The chain couples TRBV7-2 to TRBJ2-1; D remains ambiguous. Germline V gives CDR1 SGHTA, CDR2 FQGNSA. The CDR3 totals 11 residues. V was shortened by 0 bases and J by 10 bases, with 4 bases between the two germline ends. As DNA, the CDR3 is TGTGCCAGCAGCTTAGCGGCAGAGCAGTTCTTC. As protein: CASSLAAEQFF.

The chain couples TRBV28 to TRBJ2-7, with 10 bases lining up with TRBD1. Germline trimming cut 5 bases from V and 6 bases from J; bases unmatched to any gene: 10. The CDR3 has 15 amino acids. Germline CDR1 is MDHEN and CDR2 is SYDVKM. In nucleotides, the CDR3 is TGTGCCAGCAGTCCGACAGGGGGCCCCTCTTCCGAGCAGTACTTC. Residues: CASSPTGGPSSEQYF.

V is TRBV7-9 and J is TRBJ1-1; the D gene is possibly TRBD1 (5 bases). V lost 5 bases to trimming and J lost 8 bases, with 12 bases between them. Germline loops: CDR1 SEHNR, CDR2 FQNEAQ (reference sequence). This CDR3 is built from 12 residues. The CDR3, as DNA: TGTGCCAGCAGCCCCAGGGTATGGGAAGCTTTCTTT. Its translation is CASSPRVWEAFF.

The chain combines TRBV9 with TRBJ1-4; D might be TRBD1 (5 bases). Looked up from germline, CDR1 is SGDLS and CDR2 is YYNGEE. The CDR3 spans 14 residues. With 3 bases removed from V and 7 bases from J, the gap between germline ends came to 13 bases. The CDR3 sequence is CASSAWGSGEKLFF. In DNA, the CDR3 is TGTGCCAGCAGCGCATGGGGGTCAGGTGAAAAACTGTTTTTT. The variable domain in full, completed from reference TRBV9 and TRBJ1-4, reads DSGVTQTPKHLITATGQRVTLRCSPRSGDLSVYWYQQSLDQGLQFLIQYYNGEERAKGNILERFSAQQFPDLHSELNLSSLELGDSALYFCASSAWGSGEKLFFGSGTQLSVL.

DNA of the CDR3: TGCGCCAGCAGCTGGGCAAGGACAGGGACCCAAGAGACCCAGTACTTC. Residues: CASSWARTGTQETQYF. The chain joins TRBV5-1 to TRBJ2-5; 8 nucleotides align to TRBD1. The germline V gene has CDR1 SGHRS and CDR2 YFSETQ. The J segment lost 1 base and the V segment lost 3 bases, leaving 8 bases of the junction unmatched. This CDR3 has 16 residues. Full variable domain (rest looked up from reference TRBV5-1 and TRBJ2-5): KAGVTQTPRYLIKTRGQQVTLSCSPISGHRSVSWYQQTPGQGLQFLFEYFSETQRNKGNFPGRFSGRQFSNSRSEMNVSTLELGDSALYLCASSWARTGTQETQYFGPGTRLLVL.